Listed below are T cell receptor beta chains from one sample, sequenced in a study of blood T cell repertoires in COVID-19. Sequencing used immunoSEQ multiplex PCR; TCRdb keeps in-frame clones, though not all of them. This sample has over 150,000 clones, with approximately 80% found just once. The specimen was peripheral blood. These receptors came from a human donor in a cohort sampled during active COVID-19. CDR3s include the opening cysteine and the closing phenylalanine or tryptophan. D genes are given only for firm matches. Part of the rows lack a size; the others show once, few, many or a class for expanded clones.

>TRBV7-2|TRBJ2-1|TRBD2|NA
TGTGCCAGCAGCTTGGGACTAGCGGGAGGGCCTTTCTACAATGAGCAGTTCTTC
CASSLGLAGGPFYNEQFF
>TRBV28|TRBJ2-7|TRBD2|NA
TGTGCCAGCAGTTGGGGGGGAGCCCGCTCCTACGAGCAGTACTTC
CASSWGGARSYEQYF
>TRBV7-9|TRBJ2-1|TRBD2|NA
TGTGCCAGCAGCTTAAGTAGCGGGAGGGCCGGTGAGCAGTTCTTC
CASSLSSGRAGEQFF
>TRBV6-4|TRBJ2-1|TRBD2|NA
TGTGCCAGCAGTGTGTCTAGCGGGAGGGGTTACAATGAGCAGTTCTTC
CASSVSSGRGYNEQFF
>TRBV6-5|TRBJ2-6|NA|NA
TGTGCCAGCAGTTATGAGGGAGCTGGGGCCAACGTCCTGACTTTC
CASSYEGAGANVLTF
>TRBV11-2|TRBJ2-3|NA|NA
TGTGCCAGCAGCTTACCGTCCGATACGCAGTATTTT
CASSLPSDTQYF
>TRBV7-6|TRBJ2-1|NA|NA
TGTGCCAGCAGCTTGCAGGGTGAGAATGAGCAGTTCTTC
CASSLQGENEQFF
>TRBV12-3/TRBV12-4|TRBJ1-6|NA|NA
TGTGCCAGTAGCGGGGAATTAGTATCACCCCTCCACTTT
CASSGELVSPLHF
>TRBV7-2|TRBJ2-3|TRBD2|few
TGTGCCAGCAGCTCCTTGGGTAGCGGGGAGTGGAGCACAGATACGCAGTATTTT
CASSSLGSGEWSTDTQYF
>TRBV27|TRBJ2-7|TRBD1|NA
TGTGCCAGCAGTAGGGGACAGTTTAGCGCCTCCTACGAGCAGTACTTC
CASSRGQFSASYEQYF